One and the same sample provided the 19 T cell receptor beta chains below, sequenced in a study of blood T cell repertoires in COVID-19. Assay: immunoSEQ multiplex PCR; the TCRdb copy retains only in-frame clones and omits some. Among about 60,000 clones, about nine tenths were seen once, and the ten largest hold approximately 7.5%. Sequencing used peripheral blood. These TCRs come from a human donor in a cohort sampled during active COVID-19.

V usage is TRBV6-5 and J usage is TRBJ1-6, with D possibly being TRBD1 (6 bases). The CDR3 spans 15 residues. CDR1 and CDR2 (germline): MNHEY, SVGAGI. V lost 2 bases and J lost 8, with 13 bases in between. This chain's CDR3 is CASSYGGGADSPLHF. For the CDR3, the DNA is TGTGCCAGCAGTTACGGTGGGGGGGCAGATTCACCCCTCCACTTT.

In nucleotides, the CDR3 is TGTGCCAGCTCACTACAGACAGAGTATAATTCACCCCTCCACTTT. Protein product: CASSLQTEYNSPLHF. This chain connects TRBV18 to TRBJ1-6; D may be TRBD1 (5 bases). Trimming took off 4 bases at V and 4 bases at J, with 11 bases between the two ends. The germline CDR1 and CDR2 sequences are KGHSH and LQKENI. The CDR3 covers 15 residues.

The gene calls are TRBV5-1 and TRBJ1-4, with TRBD1 matching 9 bases. Trimming cost V 2 bases and J 0 bases; bases outside gene matches: 8. This CDR3 comprises 18 residues. Per germline, CDR1 SGHRS and CDR2 YFSETQ. CDR3 nucleotides: TGCGCCAGCAGCTTAACAGGGGGCGCGAGGGCAACTAATGAAAAACTGTTTTTT. It yields the protein CASSLTGGARATNEKLFF.

This sequence joins TRBV4-1 and TRBJ2-5; TRBD2 matches 16 bases. The J segment lost 5 bases and the V segment lost 4 bases, leaving 19 bases of the junction unmatched. The CDR3 covers 21 residues. CDR1 is MGHRA, CDR2 YSYEKL, per germline. DNA for the CDR3: TGCGCCAGCAGCCGAGAGGGACCGGGACTAGCGGGGGGGCCGTCGAAGGAGACCCAGTACTTC. This sequence encodes CASSREGPGLAGGPSKETQYF.

The gene calls are TRBV11-1 and TRBJ2-3; D is unresolved. In germline, CDR1 is SGHAT, CDR2 FQDESV (reference sequence). The CDR3 length is 14 residues. Trimming took off 1 base at V and 4 bases at J, with 9 bases between the two ends. CDR3 protein: CASSLGGRPDTQYF. The CDR3 DNA follows: TGTGCCAGCAGCTTAGGTGGCAGGCCAGATACGCAGTATTTT.

The chain joins TRBV12-3 or TRBV12-4 to TRBJ1-2, with D unclear. Between the trimmed V and J ends, which lost 2 bases and 8 bases, there was a span of 6 bases. This CDR3 contains 11 residues. The DNA for the CDR3 is TGTGCCAGCAGTTTATATCAGGGCTACACCTTC. It codes for CASSLYQGYTF.

The V gene is TRBV11-2, the J gene TRBJ2-7; no clear D. Per germline, CDR1 SGHAT and CDR2 FQNNGV. There are 11 residues in the CDR3. Trimming left V 6 bases short and J 6 bases short, with 9 bases between. CDR3 protein: CASRSSLEQYF. In DNA, the CDR3 is TGTGCCAGCAGATCGAGCCTCGAGCAGTACTTC.

The chain joins TRBV5-4 to TRBJ1-6, with D hard to call. The CDR3 covers 14 residues. V was clipped by 0 bases and J by 10 bases, with 11 bases between them. Germline loops: CDR1 SGHNT, CDR2 YYREEE (reference sequence). The CDR3 is CASSLAGDESPLHF. CDR3 nucleotide sequence: TGTGCCAGCAGCTTGGCCGGGGATGAGTCACCCCTCCACTTT.

Comments on this clone: Compared with germline, one end of the junction differs, possibly owing to a read error. The chain uses TRBV19 and TRBJ2-5; 8 bases map to TRBD2. In germline, CDR1 is LNHDA, CDR2 SQIVND (reference sequence). This CDR3 spans 14 amino acids. CDR3 coding DNA: TGTGCCAGCAGTAGTGAGAGCGGGGGTGAGACCCAGTACTTC. Its protein is CASSSESGGETQYF.

This chain connects TRBV19 to TRBJ1-5, with D possibly TRBD1 on 5 matching bases. The CDR3 covers 13 residues. V lost 7 bases and J 4 bases, leaving 11 bases between the germline ends. Germline CDR1 is LNHDA and CDR2 is SQIVND (reference sequence). The CDR3 region has the DNA TGTGCCAGTACCAGGGAAGTGAATCAGCCCCAGCATTTT. Translation: CASTREVNQPQHF. The whole variable domain, filled in from reference TRBV19 and TRBJ1-5, reads DGGITQSPKYLFRKEGQNVTLSCEQNLNHDAMYWYRQDPGQGLRLIYYSQIVNDFQKGDIAEGYSVSREKKESFPLTVTSAQKNPTAFYLCASTREVNQPQHFGDGTRLSIL.

V gene TRBV9 combines with J gene TRBJ2-7; 9 bases line up with TRBD1. The CDR3 spans 14 residues. Germline CDR1 SGDLS, CDR2 YYNGEE. V was clipped by 0 bases and J by 5 bases; unmatched bases: 3. CDR3 sequence: CASSVGDRDHEQYF. The CDR3 DNA is TGTGCCAGCAGCGTAGGGGACAGGGACCACGAGCAGTACTTC.

This chain joins TRBV7-9 and TRBJ2-2, with TRBD2 as a possible D gene (5 bases). This CDR3 spans 14 amino acids. Trimming took 4 bases from V and 6 from J, leaving 12 bases between them. Germline V gene lookup returns CDR1 SEHNR and CDR2 FQNEAQ (reference sequence). The CDR3 DNA reads TGTGCCAGCAGCTATACTAGTTCAGCCGGGGAGCTGTTTTTT. Encoded protein: CASSYTSSAGELFF.

The chain employs TRBV6-5 and TRBJ1-1; D is undetermined. CDR3 length: 14 amino acids. Germline assignment: CDR1 MNHEY and CDR2 SVGAGI. Trimming took 2 bases from V and 2 from J, leaving 9 bases between them. CDR3 loop: CASSYGRKNTEAFF. The CDR3 DNA sequence: TGTGCCAGCAGTTACGGGAGGAAAAACACTGAAGCTTTCTTT.

V and J are TRBV19 and TRBJ1-1; TRBD1 matches at 10 bases. Germline V gene data show CDR1 as LNHDA and CDR2 as SQIVND (reference sequence). With 9 bases clipped from V and 1 base from J, the junction kept 11 bases outside the gene matches. The CDR3 length is 16 residues. CDR3 protein: CASKSGRQGANTEAFF. The CDR3 nucleotides are TGTGCCAGCAAAAGTGGGCGACAGGGGGCGAACACTGAAGCTTTCTTT.

The chain employs TRBV6-5 and TRBJ1-2; D not resolved. The CDR3 runs to 15 residues. V gave up 5 bases and J gave up 5 bases, with 18 bases separating them. Germline V gives CDR1 MNHEY, CDR2 SVGAGI. The CDR3 is CASSPEGTGPYGYTF. The CDR3 DNA reads TGTGCCAGCAGTCCCGAGGGCACCGGGCCGTATGGCTACACCTTC.

The chain couples TRBV6-6 to TRBJ2-1; 7 bases align to TRBD1. Germline V gene sequence: CDR1 MNHNY, CDR2 SVGAGI (reference sequence). Trimming removed 6 bases from V and 9 bases from J; junction bases left unmatched: 5. This CDR3 is built from 12 residues. The CDR3 sequence is CASSQGQFEQFF. CDR3 in DNA: TGTGCCAGCAGCCAGGGACAGTTTGAGCAGTTCTTC.

The chain carries TRBV29-1 and TRBJ1-1; TRBD1 might be the D (6 bases). The ends were cut back, 0 bases at V and 4 bases at J, with 12 bases in the middle. CDR1 is SQVTM, CDR2 ANQGSEA, per germline. The CDR3 is 14 amino acids. The CDR3 nucleotides read TGCAGCGTTGAAGATCGCGCAGGGGTCACTGAAGCTTTCTTT. This codes for CSVEDRAGVTEAFF.

V usage is TRBV6-4 and J usage is TRBJ2-2; TRBD2 is a possible D gene (6 bases). The CDR3 spans 15 residues. Germline V gives CDR1 MRHNA, CDR2 SNTAGT. The germline V and J ends were trimmed by 7 bases and 2 bases, with 14 bases remaining between them. The CDR3 DNA reads TGTGCCAGCAAGGAGGGGCCGGGAAACACCGGGGAGCTGTTTTTT. Residues: CASKEGPGNTGELFF.

V is TRBV3-1 (or the pseudogene TRBV3-2) and J is TRBJ1-1, with D uncertain. The CDR3 has 13 amino acids. Germline CDR1 LGHDT, CDR2 YNNKEL (reference sequence). V was cut by 5 bases and J by 1 base, with 8 bases left in between. The CDR3 sequence is CASSGQKNTEAFF. CDR3 bases: TGTGCCAGCAGCGGCCAGAAGAACACTGAAGCTTTCTTT.